A single sample gave rise to the 27 T cell receptor beta chains below, sequenced in a study of CD8+CD57+ T cells in acquired aplastic anemia. The template for TCR beta VDJ and CDR3 sequence profiling was genomic DNA. TCRdb redid the calling of the reads with MiXCR, one entry per CDR3 protein. Among about 160,000 distinct CDR3 sequences listed, roughly 48% were seen once. The source material was sorted CD4+, CD8+, or CD8+CD57+ T cells (not recorded which) from PBMCs. Every receptor here comes from a human donor in good health.

This chain connects TRBV14 to TRBJ2-4, with a possible D match to TRBD2 (5 bases). CDR3 length: 15 residues. The V gene's germline CDR1 is SGHDN and CDR2 FVKESK. Trimming took off 4 bases at V and 6 bases at J, with 16 bases between the two ends. Written as DNA, the CDR3 is TGTGCCAGCAGCCCGGGATCTCGTTCGTTAAACATTCAGTACTTC. Its protein is CASSPGSRSLNIQYF. Looking up the rest from reference TRBV14 and TRBJ2-4 gives the full variable domain: EAGVTQFPSHSVIEKGQTVTLRCDPISGHDNLYWYRRVMGKEIKFLLHFVKESKQDESGMPNNRFLAERTGGTYSTLKVQPAELEDSGVYFCASSPGSRSLNIQYFGAGTRLSVL.

CDR3 DNA: TGTGCCACCCGGGAGGTATACGTAAACTATGGCTACACCTTC. Its protein product is CATREVYVNYGYTF. The rearrangement joins TRBV24-1 to TRBJ1-2; D is ambiguous. CDR1 and CDR2 from the germline V gene are KGHDR and SFDVKD. The CDR3 covers 14 residues. Trimming left V 9 bases short and J 2 bases short, with 15 bases between.

Only one count was recorded for this clonotype. The chain carries TRBV15 and TRBJ2-7; no definite D call. Trimming pared 5 bases from V and 1 base from J, leaving 12 bases between. The CDR3 covers 14 residues. CDR1 and CDR2 (germline): LNHNV, YYDKDF (reference sequence). The CDR3 loop is CATSRGTLSYEQYF. In DNA form, the CDR3 reads TGTGCCACCAGCCGAGGAACCCTATCCTACGAGCAGTACTTC.

This clonotype was counted at least ten times. V gene TRBV5-1 combines with J gene TRBJ2-4; the match to TRBD1 covers 7 bases. This CDR3 comprises 14 residues. The ends lost 5 bases at V and 0 bases at J; junction bases unmatched: 2. From germline, CDR1 is SGHRS and CDR2 YFSETQ. CDR3 sequence (DNA): TGCGCCAGCAGTCCAGGGGGAGCCAAAAACATTCAGTACTTC. It yields the protein CASSPGGAKNIQYF.

The genes are TRBV29-1 and TRBJ1-2; TRBD1 matches at 11 bases. The CDR3 spans 14 residues. V shed 7 bases and J 4 bases; nucleotides not matched to a gene: 8. The V gene's germline CDR1 is SQVTM and CDR2 ANQGSEA. CDR3 bases: TGCAGCGGGGGGACAGGGACAGGGGGCTATGGCTACACCTTC. Translation: CSGGTGTGGYGYTF.

This clonotype was detected many times. The chain is built from TRBV7-9 and TRBJ1-3; TRBD1 agrees at 9 bases. Germline loops: CDR1 SEHNR, CDR2 FQNEAQ (reference sequence). This CDR3 has 14 residues. The V and J ends lost 4 bases and 5 bases, in that order; junction bases with no gene match: 3. The CDR3 sequence is CASSSGQGRNTIYF. The DNA of the CDR3 is TGTGCCAGCAGCTCCGGACAGGGGAGAAACACCATATATTTT.

This clonotype has at least ten counts. This chain links TRBV25-1 with TRBJ2-1; no clear D gene. The V end lost 3 bases, the J end lost 12 bases, and 15 bases lay between the germline ends. Germline V gene data show CDR1 as MGHDK and CDR2 as SYGVNS. This CDR3 is 13 amino acids long. The CDR3 DNA follows: TGTGCCAGCAGTGATGATACGGTACTTGGGCAGTTCTTC. This sequence encodes CASSDDTVLGQFF.

This chain connects TRBV5-6 to TRBJ2-1; weak D call: TRBD2 (5 bases). The V end lost 0 bases, the J end lost 3 bases, and 7 bases lay between the germline ends. This CDR3 region has 14 residues. The germline gives CDR1 SGHDT, CDR2 YYEEEE. This CDR3 is CASSLELVYNEQFF. DNA for the CDR3: TGTGCCAGCAGCTTGGAACTAGTCTACAATGAGCAGTTCTTC.

Ten or more counts support this clonotype. The chain carries TRBV5-1 and TRBJ2-3, with 7 bases fitting TRBD2. V shed 4 bases, J shed 0 bases, and the junction held 11 bases outside the gene matches. The CDR3 loop spans 17 amino acids. In germline, CDR1 is SGHRS, CDR2 YFSETQ. The CDR3 spells CASSRGSSGTSTDTQYF. The CDR3 nucleotides are TGCGCCAGCAGCCGCGGCTCTAGCGGAACAAGCACAGATACGCAGTATTTT.

The chain joins TRBV20-1 to TRBJ2-3, with 11 nucleotides matching TRBD2. This CDR3 is built from 15 residues. Germline lookup yields CDR1 DFQATT and CDR2 SNEGSKA (reference sequence). The trim removed 6 bases at V and 2 bases at J, leaving 7 bases unmatched. The CDR3 sequence is CSAFTTSGATDTQYF. CDR3 nucleotide sequence: TGCAGTGCCTTCACGACTAGCGGGGCCACAGATACGCAGTATTTT.

J is TRBJ2-1 and V is TRBV19; no reliable D call. Trimming left V 6 bases short and J 5 bases short, with 14 bases between. This CDR3 region has 14 residues. Germline V gene sequence: CDR1 LNHDA, CDR2 SQIVND (reference sequence). DNA for the CDR3: TGTGCCAGTAGATCGCCACCAGGAGACAATGAGCAGTTCTTC. This encodes CASRSPPGDNEQFF. Supplemented by reference TRBV19 and TRBJ2-1, the full variable domain reads DGGITQSPKYLFRKEGQNVTLSCEQNLNHDAMYWYRQDPGQGLRLIYYSQIVNDFQKGDIAEGYSVSREKKESFPLTVTSAQKNPTAFYLCASRSPPGDNEQFFGPGTRLTVL.

This chain connects TRBV25-1 to TRBJ2-2; D remains ambiguous. This CDR3 has 16 residues. Trimming removed 4 bases at V and 0 bases at J, with 12 bases between. The germline CDR1 and CDR2 sequences are MGHDK and SYGVNS. This chain's CDR3 is CASSVNTTANTGELFF. DNA for the CDR3: TGTGCCAGCAGTGTAAACACGACCGCGAACACCGGGGAGCTGTTTTTT.

This sequence joins TRBV2 and TRBJ2-1, with 9 nucleotides matching TRBD2. Germline V gives CDR1 SNHLY, CDR2 FYNNEI. The CDR3 runs 15 residues. With V trimmed by 7 bases and J by 5 bases, 9 bases remained unmatched. DNA of the CDR3: TGTGCCAGCACGGAAAGCGGGGGGTACCACAATGAGCAGTTCTTC. Translating it yields CASTESGGYHNEQFF.

V gene TRBV2 combines with J gene TRBJ1-5; D not resolved. In germline, CDR1 is SNHLY, CDR2 FYNNEI. The CDR3 is 14 residues long. V lost 6 bases and J lost 0, with 9 bases in between. The CDR3 is CASSLRHSNQPQHF. The DNA of the CDR3 is TGTGCCAGCAGCCTTAGACATAGCAATCAGCCCCAGCATTTT.

Regarding this clonotype: Since no conserved phenylalanine or tryptophan closes the CDR3, a read error is the likely cause. The chain carries TRBV7-9 and TRBJ1-4; D call uncertain. CDR1 is SEHNR, CDR2 FQNEAQ, per germline (reference sequence). The CDR3 spans 15 residues. The CDR3: CASSPDGATNEKLFY. The CDR3 DNA is TGTGCCAGCAGCCCCGACGGTGCAACCAATGAAAAACTGTTTTAT.

This clonotype was seen ten or more times. This chain links TRBV7-6 with TRBJ2-1; D ambiguous. Per germline, CDR1 SGHVS and CDR2 FNYEAQ. The CDR3 length is 17 residues. Trimming pared 1 base from V and 0 bases from J, leaving 13 bases between. The CDR3 loop is CASSLGSSVSSYNEQFF. The CDR3 nucleotides are TGTGCCAGCAGCTTAGGTTCAAGCGTTAGCTCCTACAATGAGCAGTTCTTC.

Remarks on this clonotype: The conserved phenylalanine or tryptophan normally closing the CDR3 is absent here, so this likely arose from a read error. The chain carries TRBV2 and TRBJ2-7; D is undetermined. Trimming stripped 4 bases from V and 7 bases from J, with 14 bases between. CDR3 length: 13 residues. Per the germline V gene, CDR1 is SNHLY and CDR2 is FYNNEI. CDR3 DNA: TGTGCCAGCAGTGTCTTAGGTGGTGCTGAGCAGTACCTC. Translation gives CASSVLGGAEQYL.

This chain connects TRBV5-1 to TRBJ1-1; TRBD1 is a possible D gene (5 bases). V was pared by 4 bases and J by 5 bases, with 18 bases between. The CDR3 sequence is 15 residues long. Looked up from germline, CDR1 is SGHRS and CDR2 is YFSETQ. CDR3 sequence reads: CASSPSAGGRTEAFF. CDR3 nucleotide sequence: TGCGCCAGCAGCCCGTCTGCGGGGGGGAGGACTGAAGCTTTCTTT.

This chain joins TRBV5-6 and TRBJ1-3, with a tentative D call TRBD1 (6 bases). V was cut by 0 bases and J by 8 bases, with 12 bases left in between. CDR1 is SGHDT, CDR2 YYEEEE, per germline. The CDR3 sequence is 14 residues long. The CDR3: CASSLVNRDDTIYF. The DNA of the CDR3 is TGTGCCAGCAGCTTGGTGAACAGGGATGACACCATATATTTT.

The chain combines TRBV12-3 or TRBV12-4 with TRBJ2-7; possible D gene TRBD1, 5 bases. CDR3 length: 15 residues. V was trimmed by 3 bases and J by 2 bases, leaving 14 bases between them. Here the CDR3 reads CASSFLQGLPYEQYF. Here the CDR3 DNA reads TGTGCCAGCAGTTTCCTCCAGGGTTTGCCCTACGAGCAGTACTTC.

The rearrangement uses TRBV3-1 and TRBJ2-7; TRBD2 agrees at 9 bases. The V segment lost 1 base and the J segment 5 bases; nucleotides outside the gene matches: 3. The CDR3 covers 14 residues. Germline-derived CDR1 and CDR2 are LGHDT and YNNKEL (reference sequence). CDR3 in DNA: TGTGCCAGCAGCCAAGGCGGGGGGGCCCACGAGCAGTACTTC. Its translation: CASSQGGGAHEQYF.

The chain carries TRBV7-2 and TRBJ2-7, with 8 bases fitting TRBD1. Germline V gene lookup returns CDR1 SGHTA and CDR2 FQGNSA. The CDR3 has 15 residues. Unmatched junction bases numbered 9, after V lost 5 bases and J lost 3 bases. This chain's CDR3 is CASSVGRTGIYEQYF. The CDR3 region has the DNA TGTGCCAGCAGCGTGGGACGGACAGGGATCTACGAGCAGTACTTC.

This clonotype was detected ten times or more. Here the CDR3 reads CASSFNEQFF. As DNA, the CDR3 is TGTGCCAGCAGTTTCAATGAGCAGTTCTTC. The chain links TRBV2 to TRBJ2-1; no firm D call. The V gene lost 5 bases and the J gene lost 6 bases, with 2 bases spanning the gap. Germline CDR1 and CDR2: SNHLY and FYNNEI. This CDR3 region has 10 residues.

This clonotype was detected only a few times. The rearrangement uses TRBV18 and TRBJ2-5; 8 bases line up with TRBD2. The CDR3 has 16 residues. The junction had 10 bases not matched to a gene; V was cut back by 2 bases and J by 5 bases. Germline CDR1 reads KGHSH; CDR2 reads LQKENI. In nucleotides, the CDR3 is TGTGCCAGCTCACCATTGCCAGCGGGAGCCGCGGAGACCCAGTACTTC. It encodes CASSPLPAGAAETQYF.

The CDR3 sequence is CAISDRTEETQYF. Here the CDR3 DNA reads TGTGCCATCAGTGACAGGACGGAAGAGACCCAGTACTTC. This chain links TRBV10-3 with TRBJ2-5; D uncertain. CDR1 is ENHRY, CDR2 SYGVKD, per germline. The CDR3 runs to 13 residues. V lost 3 bases, J lost 3 bases, and 8 bases lay in between.

The table lists this clonotype with a count of one. The chain combines TRBV7-9 with TRBJ2-7; D remains ambiguous. V dropped 1 base and J dropped 1 base, with 8 bases sitting between them. This CDR3 spans 14 amino acids. Germline V gene data show CDR1 as SEHNR and CDR2 as FQNEAQ (reference sequence). In DNA, the CDR3 is TGTGCCAGCAGCTTAGTAAGGGTATCCTACGAGCAGTACTTC. Protein product: CASSLVRVSYEQYF.

There are a few counts of this clonotype. The chain has TRBV5-4 and TRBJ2-1; D unclear. Trimming left V 1 base short and J 0 bases short, with 8 bases between. The CDR3 is made up of 15 amino acids. The germline V gene has CDR1 SGHNT and CDR2 YYREEE (reference sequence). The CDR3 loop reads CASSLMGGSYNEQFF. CDR3 nucleotides: TGTGCCAGCAGCTTGATGGGCGGCTCCTACAATGAGCAGTTCTTC.